This TCR beta chain was documented in a study of T cells in women clearing cervical HPV infection. Profiling relied on immunoSEQ multiplex PCR, and the TCRdb table lists in-frame clones only, not all of them. Its listing shows some 37,000 clones. The source material was blood buffy coat. This clonotype was sampled from a woman between 18 and 75 years old with a cervical HPV16 infection that either progressed to CIN3+ or cleared (not recorded which).

The DNA read from the CDR3 is TGTGCCAGTACGGGACAGGGGAGTAATAATGAC. Translated, it gives CASTGQGSNND. In full, the CDR3 is CASTGQGSNNDYTF. J is TRBJ1-2 and V is TRBV19, with 10 bases lining up with TRBD1. The read terminates 3 residues ahead of where the CDR3 ends, so the germline J gene completes it. Germline assignment: CDR1 LNHDA and CDR2 SQIVND (reference sequence). This CDR3 has 14 amino acids.